Sequencing of this T cell receptor beta chain was carried out in a study of cytomegalovirus exposure and HLA in healthy donors. Primers: 60 Vbeta forward and 13 Jbeta reverse. The authors' processing: There were around 80 million unique TCR beta chains by a later count, and about 11 million of them were shared. Using immunoSEQ multiplex PCR, the repertoire was profiled, and TCRdb retains in-frame clones only, with some absent. The DNA gave D and trimming, while V, J and clone size come from that table. The table records about 91,000 clones, roughly 86% of them present only once. For this clone: Its specificity is unknown.

Overall study results and limits: In a later analysis, common viral pathogens appeared linked to several of the most significant clusters.

The CDR3 extends over 14 amino acids. The V and J ends lost 10 bases and 5 bases respectively, with 20 bases between them. CDR1 is MNHEY, CDR2 SMNVEV, per germline (reference sequence). The source material was PBMCs. The gene calls are TRBV27 and TRBJ2-5; weak D call: TRBD1 (5 bases). This sequence was found in a man younger than 45 in good health and CMV-seropositive. The DNA for the CDR3 is TGTGCCACTCGTTCACGTGGGGCTGGGGAGACCCAGTACTTC. It translates to CATRSRGAGETQYF.